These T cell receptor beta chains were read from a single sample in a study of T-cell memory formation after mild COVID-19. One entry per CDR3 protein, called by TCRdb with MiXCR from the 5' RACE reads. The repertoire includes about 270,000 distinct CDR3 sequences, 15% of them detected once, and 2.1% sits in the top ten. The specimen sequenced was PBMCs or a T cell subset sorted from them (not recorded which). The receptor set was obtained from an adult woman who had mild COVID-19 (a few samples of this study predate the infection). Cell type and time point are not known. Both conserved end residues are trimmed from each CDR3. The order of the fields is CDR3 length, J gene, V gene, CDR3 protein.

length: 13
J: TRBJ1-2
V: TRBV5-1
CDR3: ASSLGQGSDYGYT

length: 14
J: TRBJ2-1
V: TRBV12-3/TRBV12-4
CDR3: ASSFRDTGTRDEQF

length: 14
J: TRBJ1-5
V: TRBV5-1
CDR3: ASSRNPGQGDQPQH

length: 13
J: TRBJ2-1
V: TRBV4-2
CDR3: ASQGRDTGGNEQF

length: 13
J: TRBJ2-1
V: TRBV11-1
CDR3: ASSLRYKAYNEQF

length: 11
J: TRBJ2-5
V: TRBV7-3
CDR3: ASSYGPQETQY

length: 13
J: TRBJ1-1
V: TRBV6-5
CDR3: ASSYTVGYNTEAF

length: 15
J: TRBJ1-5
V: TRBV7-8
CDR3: ASSPDSDRGRNQPQH

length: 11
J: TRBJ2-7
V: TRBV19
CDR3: ASRAWGTYEQY

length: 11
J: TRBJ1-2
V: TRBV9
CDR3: ASSIQGNYGYT

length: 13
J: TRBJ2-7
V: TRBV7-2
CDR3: ASSPQRGLGYEQY

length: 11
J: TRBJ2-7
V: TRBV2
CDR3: ASSLSPSYEQY

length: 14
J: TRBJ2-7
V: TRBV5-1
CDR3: ASSGRAGDSAYEQY

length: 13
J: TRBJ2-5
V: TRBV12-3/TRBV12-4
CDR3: ASSDGQGSWETQY

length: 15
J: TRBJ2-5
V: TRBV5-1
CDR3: ASSSPVAGAWEETQY

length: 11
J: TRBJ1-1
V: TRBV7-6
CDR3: ASSLARNTEAF

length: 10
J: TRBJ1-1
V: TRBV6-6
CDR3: ASNQETFEAF

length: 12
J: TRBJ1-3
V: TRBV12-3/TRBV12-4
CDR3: ASSLEGSGNTIY

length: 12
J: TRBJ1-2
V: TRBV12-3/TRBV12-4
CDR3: ASSLQTDPYGYT

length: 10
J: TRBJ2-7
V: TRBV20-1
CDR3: SASQGMYEQY

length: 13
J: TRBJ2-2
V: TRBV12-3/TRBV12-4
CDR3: ASSLVGLTTGELF

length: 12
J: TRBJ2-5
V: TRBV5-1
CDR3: ASSLTYPRETQY

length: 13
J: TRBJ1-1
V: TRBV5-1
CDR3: ASRAGGRVSTEAF

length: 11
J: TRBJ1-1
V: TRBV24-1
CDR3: ATSDSRTKALI

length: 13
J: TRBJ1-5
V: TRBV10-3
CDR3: AISQSGGPVEPQH

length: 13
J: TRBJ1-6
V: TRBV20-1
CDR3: SARDEGSYNSPLH

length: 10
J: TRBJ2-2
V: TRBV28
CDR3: ASTAPHGELF

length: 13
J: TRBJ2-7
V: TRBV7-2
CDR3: ASSIGTPATYEQY

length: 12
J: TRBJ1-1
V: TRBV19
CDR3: ASSIASGGTEAF

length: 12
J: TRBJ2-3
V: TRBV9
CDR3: ASSVSAGADTQY

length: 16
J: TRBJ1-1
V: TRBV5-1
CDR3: ASSLARWDRDWNTEAF

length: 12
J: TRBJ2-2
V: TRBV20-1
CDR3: SASELSNTGELF

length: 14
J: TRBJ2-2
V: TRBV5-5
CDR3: ASSLGTETLTGELF

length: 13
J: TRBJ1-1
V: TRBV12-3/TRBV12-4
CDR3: ASSSDGQRNTEAF

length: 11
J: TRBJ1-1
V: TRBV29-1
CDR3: SVVWGSNTEAF